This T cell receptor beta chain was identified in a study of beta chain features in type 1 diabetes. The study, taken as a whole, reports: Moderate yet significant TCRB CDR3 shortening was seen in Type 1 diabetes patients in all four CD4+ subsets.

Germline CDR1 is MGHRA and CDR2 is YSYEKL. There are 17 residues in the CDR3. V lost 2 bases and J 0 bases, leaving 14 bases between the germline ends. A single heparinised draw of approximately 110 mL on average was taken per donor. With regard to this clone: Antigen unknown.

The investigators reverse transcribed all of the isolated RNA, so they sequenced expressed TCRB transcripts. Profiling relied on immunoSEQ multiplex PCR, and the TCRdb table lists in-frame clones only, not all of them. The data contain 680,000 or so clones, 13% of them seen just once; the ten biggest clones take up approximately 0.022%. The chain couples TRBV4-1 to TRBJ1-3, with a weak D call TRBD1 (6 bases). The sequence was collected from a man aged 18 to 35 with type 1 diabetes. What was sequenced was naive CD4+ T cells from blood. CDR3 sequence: CASSQPRDKLSGNTIYF. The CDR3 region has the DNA TGCGCCAGCAGCCAACCTCGGGACAAACTCTCTGGAAACACCATATATTTT.